This T cell receptor (beta chain) comes out of a study of blood T cell repertoires in COVID-19. About the study: Samples taken during acute and convalescent COVID-19 were collected in the United States, Italy and Spain.

Source study methods: Estimation of nucleated cell counts relied on the amplification of reference gene primers. Sequencing was performed with immunoSEQ multiplex PCR; in TCRdb, only in-frame clones are kept and a portion is missing. D and trimming were read from the DNA, whereas the V and J calls and clone size are those reported in that table. This sample has approximately 300,000 clones, with about 93% found just once. The V gene lost 5 bases and the J gene lost 5 bases, with 21 bases spanning the gap. Germline V lookup: CDR1 LNHDA, CDR2 SQIVND (reference sequence). This CDR3 has 17 residues. The J gene is TRBJ2-2, the V gene TRBV19; weak D call: TRBD2 (6 bases). This sequence originates from a woman younger than 45 with COVID-19, enrolled during active disease. Sequenced input: peripheral blood. The CDR3 reads CASSPRGRASDTGELFF. The CDR3 nucleotides are TGTGCCAGTAGTCCCCGGGGGAGAGCCTCGGATACCGGGGAGCTGTTTTTT.